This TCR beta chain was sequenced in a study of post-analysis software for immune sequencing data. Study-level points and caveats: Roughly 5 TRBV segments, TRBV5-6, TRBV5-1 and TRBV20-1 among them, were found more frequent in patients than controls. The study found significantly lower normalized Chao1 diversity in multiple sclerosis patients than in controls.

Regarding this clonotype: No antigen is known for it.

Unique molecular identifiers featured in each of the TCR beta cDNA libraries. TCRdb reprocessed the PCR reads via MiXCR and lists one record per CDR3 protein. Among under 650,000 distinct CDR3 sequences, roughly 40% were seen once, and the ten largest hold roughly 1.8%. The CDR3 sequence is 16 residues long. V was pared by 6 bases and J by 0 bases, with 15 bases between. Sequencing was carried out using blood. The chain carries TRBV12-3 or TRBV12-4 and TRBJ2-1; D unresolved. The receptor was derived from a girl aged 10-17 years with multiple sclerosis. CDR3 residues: CASRFGLESSYNEQFF. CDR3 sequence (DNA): TGTGCCAGCAGGTTTGGGTTGGAGAGCTCCTACAATGAGCAGTTCTTC.